Below are 3 T cell receptor beta chains sequenced from a single sample in a study of shared clonotypes between healthy human individuals. Generated by immunoSEQ multiplex PCR, the TCRdb table keeps only in-frame clones and is missing some. This table holds over a million clones, approximately 80% found once. The specimen was memory CD4+ T cells from PBMCs. Subset noted: CD45RA-negative fraction. These receptors all come from a man younger than 35 in good health. Some clones in this sample may be carry-over from other donors' samples.

CDR3 loop: CASGSRTDTQYF. The CDR3 coding sequence is TGTGCTAGTGGTTCTAGGACAGATACGCAGTATTTT. The genes are TRBV12-5 and TRBJ2-3; D call uncertain. V shed 4 bases and J shed 3 bases, with 5 bases lying between them. Germline assignment: CDR1 LGHNT and CDR2 FRNRAP. This CDR3 comprises 12 residues.

This clone has a handful of counts. The chain recombines TRBV7-9 with TRBJ1-1; a possible D gene is TRBD1 (5 bases). The ends were cut back, 6 bases at V and 1 base at J, with 15 bases in the middle. Germline assignment: CDR1 SEHNR and CDR2 FQNEAQ (reference sequence). The CDR3 spans 15 residues. CDR3 in amino acids: CASSQMGGENTEAFF. CDR3 sequence (DNA): TGTGCCAGCAGTCAAATGGGAGGGGAGAACACTGAAGCTTTCTTT.

The chain combines TRBV27 with TRBJ2-2; D gene unclear. Trimming removed 4 bases from V and 6 bases from J, with 3 bases in between. Looked up from germline, CDR1 is MNHEY and CDR2 is SMNVEV (reference sequence). The CDR3 has 11 residues. In DNA, the CDR3 is TGTGCCAGCAGTTCTCCCGGGGAGCTGTTTTTT. It yields the protein CASSSPGELFF.